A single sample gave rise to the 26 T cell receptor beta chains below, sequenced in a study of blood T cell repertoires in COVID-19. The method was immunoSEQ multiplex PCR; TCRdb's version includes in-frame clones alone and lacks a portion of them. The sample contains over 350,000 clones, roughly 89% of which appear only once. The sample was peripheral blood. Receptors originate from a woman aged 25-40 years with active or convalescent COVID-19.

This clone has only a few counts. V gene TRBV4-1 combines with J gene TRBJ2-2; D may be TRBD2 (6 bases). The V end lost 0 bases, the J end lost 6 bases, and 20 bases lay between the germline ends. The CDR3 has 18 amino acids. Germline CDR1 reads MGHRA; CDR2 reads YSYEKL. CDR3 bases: TGCGCCAGCAGCCAAGATCAGTGGACACCGGAGGGATCCGGGGAGCTGTTTTTT. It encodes CASSQDQWTPEGSGELFF.

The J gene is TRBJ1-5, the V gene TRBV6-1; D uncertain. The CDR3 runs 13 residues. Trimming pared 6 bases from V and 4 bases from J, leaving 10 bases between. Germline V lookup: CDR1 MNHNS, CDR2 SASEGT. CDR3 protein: CASSRQVNQPQHF. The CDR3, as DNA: TGTGCCAGCAGCCGACAAGTGAATCAGCCCCAGCATTTT.

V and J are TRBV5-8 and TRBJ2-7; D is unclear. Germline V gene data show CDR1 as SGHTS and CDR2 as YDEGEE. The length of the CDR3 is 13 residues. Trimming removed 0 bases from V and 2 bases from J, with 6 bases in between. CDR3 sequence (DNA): TGTGCCAGCAGCTTGGACGGAGCCTACGAGCAGTACTTC. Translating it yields CASSLDGAYEQYF.

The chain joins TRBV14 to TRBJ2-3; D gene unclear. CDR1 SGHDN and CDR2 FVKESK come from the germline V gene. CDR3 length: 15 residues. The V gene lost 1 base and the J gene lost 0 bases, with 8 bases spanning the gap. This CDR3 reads CASSQVGRSTDTQYF. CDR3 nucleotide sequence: TGTGCCAGCAGCCAAGTTGGCAGAAGCACAGATACGCAGTATTTT.

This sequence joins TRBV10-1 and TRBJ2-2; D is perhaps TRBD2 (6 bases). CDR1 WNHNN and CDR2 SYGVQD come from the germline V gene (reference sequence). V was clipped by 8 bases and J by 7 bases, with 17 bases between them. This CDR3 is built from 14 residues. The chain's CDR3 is CASGPSDKGGELFF. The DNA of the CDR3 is TGCGCCAGCGGACCTAGCGATAAGGGCGGGGAGCTGTTTTTT.

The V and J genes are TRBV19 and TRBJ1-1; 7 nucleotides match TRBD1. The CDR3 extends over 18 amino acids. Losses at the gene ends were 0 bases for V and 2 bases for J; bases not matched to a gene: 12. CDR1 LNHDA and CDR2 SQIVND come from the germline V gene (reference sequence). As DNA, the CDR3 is TGTGCCAGTAGTATAGATCTTAATAGGGACAGAGGAAACACTGAAGCTTTCTTT. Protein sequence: CASSIDLNRDRGNTEAFF.

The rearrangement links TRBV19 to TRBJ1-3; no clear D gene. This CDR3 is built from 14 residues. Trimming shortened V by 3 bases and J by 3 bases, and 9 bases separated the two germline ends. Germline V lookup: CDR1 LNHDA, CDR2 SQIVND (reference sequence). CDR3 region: CASSIPGGGNTIYF. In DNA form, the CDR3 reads TGTGCCAGTAGTATCCCCGGAGGTGGAAACACCATATATTTT.

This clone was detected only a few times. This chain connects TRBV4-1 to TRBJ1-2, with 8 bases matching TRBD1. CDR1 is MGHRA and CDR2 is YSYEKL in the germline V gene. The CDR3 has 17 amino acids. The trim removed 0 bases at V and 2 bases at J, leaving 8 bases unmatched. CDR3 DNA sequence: TGCGCCAGCAGCCAAGAGGGAAGGACAGGGATCAACTATGGCTACACCTTC. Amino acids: CASSQEGRTGINYGYTF.

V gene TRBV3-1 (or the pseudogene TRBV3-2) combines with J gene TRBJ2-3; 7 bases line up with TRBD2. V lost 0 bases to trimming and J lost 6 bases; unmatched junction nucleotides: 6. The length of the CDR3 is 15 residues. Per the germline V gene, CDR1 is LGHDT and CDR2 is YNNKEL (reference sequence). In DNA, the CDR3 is TGTGCCAGCAGCCAAGATCGGAGCGGGGTGGATACGCAGTATTTT. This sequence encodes CASSQDRSGVDTQYF.

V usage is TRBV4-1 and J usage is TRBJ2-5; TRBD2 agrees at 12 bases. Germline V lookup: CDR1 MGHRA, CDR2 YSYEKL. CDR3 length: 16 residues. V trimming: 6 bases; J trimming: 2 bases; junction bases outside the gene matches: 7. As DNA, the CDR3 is TGCGCCAGCAGGGCTAGCGGGAGGGGATTTCAAGAGACCCAGTACTTC. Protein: CASRASGRGFQETQYF.

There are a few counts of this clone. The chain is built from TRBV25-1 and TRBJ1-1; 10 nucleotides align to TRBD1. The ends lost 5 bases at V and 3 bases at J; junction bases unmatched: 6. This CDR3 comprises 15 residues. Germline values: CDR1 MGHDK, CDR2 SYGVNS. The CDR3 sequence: CASSQTGGPDTEAFF. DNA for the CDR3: TGTGCCAGCAGTCAGACAGGGGGCCCGGACACTGAAGCTTTCTTT.

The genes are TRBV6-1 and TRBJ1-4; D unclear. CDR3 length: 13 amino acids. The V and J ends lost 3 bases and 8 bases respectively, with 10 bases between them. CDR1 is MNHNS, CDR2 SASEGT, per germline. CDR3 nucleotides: TGTGCCAGCAGTGACAGCGCGGGGGAAAAACTGTTTTTT. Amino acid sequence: CASSDSAGEKLFF.

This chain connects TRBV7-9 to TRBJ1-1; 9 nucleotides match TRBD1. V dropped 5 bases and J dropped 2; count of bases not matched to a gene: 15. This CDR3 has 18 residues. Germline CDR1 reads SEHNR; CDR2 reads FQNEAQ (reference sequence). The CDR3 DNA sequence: TGTGCCAGCAGCCCAAGTTACGGGACAGGGTTTCTAAACACTGAAGCTTTCTTT. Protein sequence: CASSPSYGTGFLNTEAFF.

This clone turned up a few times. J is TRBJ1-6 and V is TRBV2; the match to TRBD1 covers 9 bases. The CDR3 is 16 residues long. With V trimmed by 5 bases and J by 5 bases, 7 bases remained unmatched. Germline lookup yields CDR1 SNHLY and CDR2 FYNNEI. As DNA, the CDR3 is TGTGCCAGCAGTTCCCCGGGACAGGGCGATAATTCACCCCTCCACTTT. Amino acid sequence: CASSSPGQGDNSPLHF.

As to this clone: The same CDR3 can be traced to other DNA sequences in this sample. The CDR3 sequence is CASSQGRVNTEAFF. The CDR3 region has the DNA TGTGCCAGCAGCCAAGGACGGGTAAACACTGAAGCTTTCTTT. The rearrangement links TRBV3-1 (or the pseudogene TRBV3-2) to TRBJ1-1; D unresolved. Germline loops: CDR1 LGHDT, CDR2 YNNKEL (reference sequence). The V and J ends lost 1 base and 2 bases respectively, with 8 bases between them. This CDR3 has 14 residues.

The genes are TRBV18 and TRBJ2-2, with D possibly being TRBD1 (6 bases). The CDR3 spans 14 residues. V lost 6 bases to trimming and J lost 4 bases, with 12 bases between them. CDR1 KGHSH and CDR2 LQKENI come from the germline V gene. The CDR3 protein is CASSRTELTGELFF. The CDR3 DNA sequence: TGTGCCAGCTCCAGGACAGAACTCACCGGGGAGCTGTTTTTT. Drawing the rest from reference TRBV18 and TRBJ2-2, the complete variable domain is NAGVMQNPRHLVRRRGQEARLRCSPMKGHSHVYWYRQLPEEGLKFMVYLQKENIIDESGMPKERFSAEFPKEGPSILRIQQVVRGDSAAYFCASSRTELTGELFFGEGSRLTVL.

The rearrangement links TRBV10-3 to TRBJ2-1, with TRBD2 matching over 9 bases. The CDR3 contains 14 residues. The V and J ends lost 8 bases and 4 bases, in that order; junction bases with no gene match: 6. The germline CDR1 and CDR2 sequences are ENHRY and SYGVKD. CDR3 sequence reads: CAIRAGGPYNEQFF. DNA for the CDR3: TGTGCCATCCGGGCGGGGGGGCCTTACAATGAGCAGTTCTTC.

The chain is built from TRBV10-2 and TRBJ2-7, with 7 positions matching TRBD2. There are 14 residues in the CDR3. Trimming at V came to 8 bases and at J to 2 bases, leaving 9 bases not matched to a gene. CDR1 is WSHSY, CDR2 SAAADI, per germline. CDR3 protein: CASGGGAGPYEQYF. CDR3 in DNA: TGCGCCAGCGGGGGGGGAGCAGGGCCCTACGAGCAGTACTTC.

CDR3 bases: TGTGCCAGCAGTCTGGGGGGTGAGAACACTGAAGCTTTCTTT. This codes for CASSLGGENTEAFF. J is TRBJ1-1 and V is TRBV28, with a weak D call TRBD1 (5 bases). Trimming removed 5 bases at V and 1 base at J, with 11 bases between. Germline CDR1 MDHEN, CDR2 SYDVKM. The CDR3 contains 14 residues. Full variable domain (rest looked up from reference TRBV28 and TRBJ1-1): DVKVTQSSRYLVKRTGEKVFLECVQDMDHENMFWYRQDPGLGLRLIYFSYDVKMKEKGDIPEGYSVSREKKERFSLILESASTNQTSMYLCASSLGGENTEAFFGQGTRLTVV.

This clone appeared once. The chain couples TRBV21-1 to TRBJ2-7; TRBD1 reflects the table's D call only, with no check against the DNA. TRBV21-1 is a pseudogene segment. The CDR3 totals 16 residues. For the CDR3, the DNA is TGTGCCAGCAGCAATCCGGGACAGGGGCCTCCGTACGAGCAGTACTTC. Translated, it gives CASSNPGQGPPYEQYF.

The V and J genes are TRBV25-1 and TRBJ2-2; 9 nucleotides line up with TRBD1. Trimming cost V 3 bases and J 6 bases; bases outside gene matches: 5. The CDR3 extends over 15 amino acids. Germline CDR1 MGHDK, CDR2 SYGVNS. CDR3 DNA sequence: TGTGCCAGCAGTGAGGGACAGGGTTACGCCGGGGAGCTGTTTTTT. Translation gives CASSEGQGYAGELFF.

The CDR3 is CASSFWIGNGTEAFF. The CDR3, as DNA: TGTGCCAGCAGCTTCTGGATTGGTAACGGGACTGAAGCTTTCTTT. The gene calls are TRBV7-9 and TRBJ1-1; D remains ambiguous. CDR1 and CDR2 from the germline V gene are SEHNR and FQNEAQ (reference sequence). This CDR3 has 15 amino acids. Trimming took 3 bases from V and 5 from J, leaving 16 bases between them.

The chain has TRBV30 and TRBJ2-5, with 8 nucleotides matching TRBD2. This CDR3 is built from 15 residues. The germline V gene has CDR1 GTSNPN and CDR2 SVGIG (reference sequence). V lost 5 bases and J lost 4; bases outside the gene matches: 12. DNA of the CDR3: TGTGCCTGGCCTAGTGGCCCGGGACTAGGAGAGACCCAGTACTTC. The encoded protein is CAWPSGPGLGETQYF.

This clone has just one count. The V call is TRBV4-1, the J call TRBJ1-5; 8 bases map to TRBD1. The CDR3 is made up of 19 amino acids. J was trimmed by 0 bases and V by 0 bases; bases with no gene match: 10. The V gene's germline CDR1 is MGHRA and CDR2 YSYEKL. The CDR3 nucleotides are TGCGCCAGCAGCCAAGATATCCAGACAGGGGTTAATAGCAATCAGCCCCAGCATTTT. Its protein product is CASSQDIQTGVNSNQPQHF.

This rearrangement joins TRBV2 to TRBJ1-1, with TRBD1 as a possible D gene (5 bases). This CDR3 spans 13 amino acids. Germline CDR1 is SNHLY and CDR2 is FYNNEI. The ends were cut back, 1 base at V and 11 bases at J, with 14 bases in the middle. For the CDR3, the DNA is TGTGCCAGCAGTGAAGAGTGGGGGGAGGGGGCTTTCTTT. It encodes CASSEEWGEGAFF.

The DNA of the CDR3 is TGCGCCAGCAGCCAAGAGGGACTAGCGGTTGAGACCGGGGAGCTGTTTTTT. Protein product: CASSQEGLAVETGELFF. The rearrangement joins TRBV4-1 to TRBJ2-2; 11 bases align to TRBD2. Germline V gene lookup returns CDR1 MGHRA and CDR2 YSYEKL. The CDR3 has 17 amino acids. The junction had 5 bases not matched to a gene; V was cut back by 0 bases and J by 5 bases.